This TCR beta chain came from a study of cytotoxic CD8 clonotypes in ibrutinib-treated CLL. General study results and limits: Clonality went higher at ibrutinib response and then dropped back toward baseline at progression.

The data were produced by immunoSEQ multiplex PCR, yet TCRdb's version contains in-frame clones alone and is incomplete. The sample has some 47,000 clones; around 52% are singletons. As concerns this clone: Its target is unknown. This sample includes further DNA sequences coding for the same CDR3.

Germline loops: CDR1 SGHRS, CDR2 YFSETQ. Trimming removed 0 bases at V and 4 bases at J, with 7 bases between. This CDR3 has 13 residues. The rearrangement joins TRBV5-1 to TRBJ2-5, with D possibly matching TRBD1 (5 bases). The sequence derives from a human donor with chronic lymphocytic leukemia. The sample was PBMCs, taken after 24 months of ibrutinib treatment. This chain's CDR3 is CASSLGGGETQYF. The CDR3 DNA follows: TGCGCCAGCAGCTTGGGGGGCGGAGAGACCCAGTACTTC.